The next 13 T cell receptor beta chains were all read from a single sample in a study of cytomegalovirus exposure and HLA in healthy donors. 13 Jbeta primers and 60 Vbeta primers were used for the PCR. Sequencing used immunoSEQ multiplex PCR; TCRdb keeps in-frame clones, though not all of them. The sample has roughly 200,000 clones, about 80% seen once. Sequencing used PBMCs. The origin of the receptors is a woman aged 55-75 years in good health and CMV-seropositive.

The chain couples TRBV7-9 to TRBJ2-6; D might be TRBD2 (6 bases). CDR3 length: 17 residues. Germline V lookup: CDR1 SEHNR, CDR2 FQNEAQ (reference sequence). Between the trimmed V and J ends, which lost 5 bases and 2 bases, there was a span of 16 bases. The CDR3 nucleotides read TGTGCCAGCAGCAGTGGTGCCGGGAGTCCTGGGGCCAACGTCCTGACTTTC. Translated: CASSSGAGSPGANVLTF.

This chain connects TRBV5-1 to TRBJ2-7; 8 positions agree with TRBD2. V lost 0 bases to trimming and J lost 7 bases; unmatched junction nucleotides: 6. The CDR3 totals 14 residues. CDR1 is SGHRS, CDR2 YFSETQ, per germline. The CDR3 DNA sequence: TGCGCCAGCAGCTTGGCTAGCGGGCAGATAGAGCAGTACTTC. Amino acids: CASSLASGQIEQYF. The complete variable domain, with remaining parts taken from reference TRBV5-1 and TRBJ2-7, reads KAGVTQTPRYLIKTRGQQVTLSCSPISGHRSVSWYQQTPGQGLQFLFEYFSETQRNKGNFPGRFSGRQFSNSRSEMNVSTLELGDSALYLCASSLASGQIEQYFGPGTRLTVT.

The genes are TRBV5-1 and TRBJ2-1, with TRBD2 matching 10 bases. The CDR3 loop spans 14 amino acids. Germline CDR1 is SGHRS and CDR2 is YFSETQ. The junction had 5 bases not matched to a gene; V was cut back by 1 base and J by 10 bases. The CDR3 nucleotides are TGCGCCAGCAGCTTGAGCCTAGCGGGAGTAGAGCAGTTCTTC. It encodes CASSLSLAGVEQFF.

The gene calls are TRBV9 and TRBJ1-1; 7 nucleotides line up with TRBD1. The CDR3 extends over 15 amino acids. CDR1 and CDR2 from the germline V gene are SGDLS and YYNGEE. V lost 0 bases, J lost 7 bases, and 9 bases stayed unmatched. Here the CDR3 DNA reads TGTGCCAGCAGCGTAGAATCCCGACAGGGTATTGAAGCTTTCTTT. Translated: CASSVESRQGIEAFF.

The gene calls are TRBV19 and TRBJ2-3; tentative D call: TRBD2 (7 bases). This CDR3 contains 18 residues. The V end was cut by 3 bases, the J end by 1 base, with 20 bases between. Germline V gene sequence: CDR1 LNHDA, CDR2 SQIVND (reference sequence). This chain's CDR3 is CASSMGKRGGLGTDTQYF. The CDR3 DNA reads TGTGCCAGTAGTATGGGAAAGAGGGGGGGCCTTGGCACAGATACGCAGTATTTT.

This clone occurred once. This chain connects TRBV9 to TRBJ1-2, with a tentative D call TRBD1 (6 bases). The CDR3 totals 14 residues. The V end lost 0 bases, the J end lost 2 bases, and 8 bases lay between the germline ends. Germline V gene sequence: CDR1 SGDLS, CDR2 YYNGEE. In DNA, the CDR3 is TGTGCCAGCAGCGTAGACACAGGGAACTATGGCTACACCTTC. Amino acids: CASSVDTGNYGYTF.

For this clone: The sample holds other DNA sequences that translate to the same CDR3. The chain joins TRBV5-4 to TRBJ2-5; TRBD2 might be the D (5 bases). This CDR3 contains 16 residues. V was pared by 9 bases and J by 4 bases, with 25 bases between. The germline CDR1 and CDR2 sequences are SGHNT and YYREEE (reference sequence). The DNA of the CDR3 is TGTGCCACCTCCCGGACTCTGACGGGCGCCTCAGAGACCCAGTACTTC. It codes for CATSRTLTGASETQYF. The complete variable domain, with remaining parts taken from reference TRBV5-4 and TRBJ2-5, reads ETGVTQSPTHLIKTRGQQVTLRCSSQSGHNTVSWYQQALGQGPQFIFQYYREEENGRGNFPPRFSGLQFPNYSSELNVNALELDDSALYLCATSRTLTGASETQYFGPGTRLLVL.

V and J are TRBV7-9 and TRBJ2-1; tentatively, D is TRBD2 (6 bases). V was shortened by 11 bases and J by 9 bases, with 26 bases between the two germline ends. The CDR3 consists of 15 residues. Per germline, CDR1 SEHNR and CDR2 FQNEAQ (reference sequence). The CDR3 reads CAGGRGLSGGPEQFF. CDR3 DNA: TGTGCCGGTGGACGGGGGTTAAGTGGCGGGCCTGAGCAGTTCTTC. The entire variable domain, with the rest obtained from reference TRBV7-9 and TRBJ2-1, is as follows: DTGVSQNPRHKITKRGQNVTFRCDPISEHNRLYWYRQTLGQGPEFLTYFQNEAQLEKSRLLSDRFSAERPKGSFSTLEIQRTEQGDSAMYLCAGGRGLSGGPEQFFGPGTRLTVL.

The chain joins TRBV5-1 to TRBJ1-2; maybe TRBD1 (6 bases). This CDR3 spans 14 amino acids. The V end was cut by 4 bases, the J end by 4 bases, with 14 bases between. The germline V gene has CDR1 SGHRS and CDR2 YFSETQ. In DNA form, the CDR3 reads TGCGCCAGCAGCCAGGGCCGACAGGCCTATGGCTACACCTTC. It translates to CASSQGRQAYGYTF.

The V gene is TRBV15, the J gene TRBJ1-2; D is perhaps TRBD1 (5 bases). The V and J ends lost 3 bases and 5 bases respectively, with 16 bases between them. This CDR3 has 15 amino acids. Per germline, CDR1 LNHNV and CDR2 YYDKDF (reference sequence). CDR3 amino acids: CATSREPTARYGYTF. DNA for the CDR3: TGTGCCACCAGCAGGGAACCGACAGCTCGTTATGGCTACACCTTC.

The chain carries TRBV6-1 and TRBJ2-7, with 7 bases lining up with TRBD1. The germline CDR1 and CDR2 sequences are MNHNS and SASEGT. The CDR3 length is 15 residues. With V trimmed by 8 bases and J by 1 base, 11 bases remained unmatched. In DNA, the CDR3 is TGTGCCAGCTTACGGGACAGAGACCTTTCCTACGAGCAGTACTTC. This gives the protein CASLRDRDLSYEQYF.

The J gene is TRBJ2-3, the V gene TRBV7-8; 8 positions agree with TRBD1. The CDR3 runs to 16 residues. V was pared by 1 base and J by 7 bases, with 10 bases of the junction left unmatched. Germline CDR1 reads SGHVS; CDR2 reads FQNEAQ. The CDR3 bases are TGTGCCAGCAGCTTAGTGTGGCAGGGGGCAGGAAATACGCAGTATTTT. This codes for CASSLVWQGAGNTQYF.

The chain has TRBV7-9 and TRBJ2-4, with a weak D call TRBD2 (5 bases). V lost 0 bases and J 7 bases, leaving 7 bases between the germline ends. Germline values: CDR1 SEHNR, CDR2 FQNEAQ (reference sequence). The CDR3 loop spans 13 amino acids. The CDR3 DNA reads as TGTGCCAGCAGCTTAGCAGGACTGAACATTCAGTACTTC. It is translated as CASSLAGLNIQYF.